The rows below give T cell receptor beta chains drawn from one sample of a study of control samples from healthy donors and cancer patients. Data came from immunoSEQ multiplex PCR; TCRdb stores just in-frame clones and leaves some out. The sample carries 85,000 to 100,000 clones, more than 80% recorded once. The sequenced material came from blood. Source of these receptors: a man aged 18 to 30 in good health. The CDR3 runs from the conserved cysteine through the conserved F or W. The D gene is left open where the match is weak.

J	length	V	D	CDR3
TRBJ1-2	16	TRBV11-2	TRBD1	CASSLVPGQAVMGYTF
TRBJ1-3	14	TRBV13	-	CASSPVRAGNTIYF
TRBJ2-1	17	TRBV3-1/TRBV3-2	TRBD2	CASSQELIGRGYNEQFF
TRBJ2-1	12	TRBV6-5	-	CASSRDFNEQFF
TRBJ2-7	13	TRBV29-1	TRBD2	CSVGRASGHEQYF
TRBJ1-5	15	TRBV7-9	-	CASSGGTISNQPQHF
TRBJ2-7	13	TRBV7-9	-	CASSRDTGGWQYF
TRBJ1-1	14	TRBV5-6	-	CASSLMGANTEAFF
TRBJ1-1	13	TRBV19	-	CASRAGGNTEAFF
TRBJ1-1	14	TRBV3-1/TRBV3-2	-	CASSQEQVNTEAFF
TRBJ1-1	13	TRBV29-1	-	CSVEVSLNTEAFF
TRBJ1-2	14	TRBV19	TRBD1	CASTVDRGDYGYTF
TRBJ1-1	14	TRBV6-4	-	CASRTTGQSTEAFF
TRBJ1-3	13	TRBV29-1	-	CSVASNSGNTIYF
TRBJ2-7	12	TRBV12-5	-	CASGFGGGEQYF
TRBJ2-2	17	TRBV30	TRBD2	CAWSITRPSGGTGELFF
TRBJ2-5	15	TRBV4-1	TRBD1	CASSRLMTGQETQYF